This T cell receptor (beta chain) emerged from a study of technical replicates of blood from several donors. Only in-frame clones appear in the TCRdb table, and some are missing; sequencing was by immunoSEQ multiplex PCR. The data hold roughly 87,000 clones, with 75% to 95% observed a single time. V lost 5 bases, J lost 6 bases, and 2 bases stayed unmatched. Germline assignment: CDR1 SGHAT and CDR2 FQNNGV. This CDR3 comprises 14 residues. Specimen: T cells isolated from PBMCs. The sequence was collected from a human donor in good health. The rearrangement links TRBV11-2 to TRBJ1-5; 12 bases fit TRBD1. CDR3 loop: CASSQGQGAQPQHF. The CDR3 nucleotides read TGTGCCAGCAGCCAGGGACAGGGGGCTCAGCCCCAGCATTTT.